Given below is one TCR beta chain in context. Its antigen remains unidentified. There are 18 residues in the CDR3. The ends were cut back, 2 bases at V and 0 bases at J, with 17 bases in the middle. Germline-derived CDR1 and CDR2 are MDHEN and SYDVKM. Data came from immunoSEQ multiplex PCR; TCRdb stores just in-frame clones and leaves some out. The table records 40,000 or so clones, over 80% of them present only once. This record belongs to a study of PD-1 blockade in classical Hodgkin lymphoma. Study results and limitations: When set against healthy donors, newly diagnosed patients were reported to show lower baseline TCR diversity. TCR diversity rose significantly by C4D1 in CD4+ but not CD8+ cells.

No patient escaped relapse after autologous stem cell transplantation, and brentuximab vedotin exposure varied. Complete response, partial response or progressive disease was recorded as best response. Sequenced here: peripheral blood mononuclear cells (PBMCs), sampled at baseline. The receptor comes from a human donor with classical Hodgkin lymphoma. This sequence joins TRBV28 and TRBJ2-1; D tentatively fits TRBD1 or TRBD2 (5 bases each). The CDR3, as DNA: TGTGCCAGCAGTTTAGGGACGACTACCGACAGCTCCTACAATGAGCAGTTCTTC. Its translation is CASSLGTTTDSSYNEQFF.